A selection of T cell receptor beta chains follows, all from one sample in a study of cytotoxic CD8 clonotypes in ibrutinib-treated CLL. The data were produced by immunoSEQ multiplex PCR, yet TCRdb's version contains in-frame clones alone and is incomplete. Among approximately 140,000 clones, approximately 90% were seen once, and the ten largest hold 10% to 14%. Sequences were derived from PBMCs, sampled after 12 months of ibrutinib treatment. The source is a human donor with chronic lymphocytic leukemia. The CDR3 runs from the conserved cysteine through the conserved F or W. A D gene is named only where the DNA matches it firmly. Clone size is shown for a subset of rows, as once, few, many or a class of expanded clone.

clone_size d_call j_call v_call cdr3_nt cdr3_aa
. TRBD2 TRBJ2-7 TRBV7-3 TGTGCCAGCAGCTTATCTAGCGGGACCGAGCAGTACTTC CASSLSSGTEQYF
. . TRBJ2-3 TRBV5-4 TGTGCCAGCAGCTTGGCAGGCAGGGGAAGCACAGATACGCAGTATTTT CASSLAGRGSTDTQYF
. . TRBJ1-1 TRBV11-2 TGTGCCAGCCGACCGAACACTGAAGCTTTCTTT CASRPNTEAFF
. TRBD1 TRBJ2-7 TRBV5-1 TGCGCCAGCAGCTCCCGACAGGGTACCTTCGGCGAGCAGTACTTC CASSSRQGTFGEQYF
once . TRBJ2-7 TRBV18 TGTGCCAGCTCACCGGGACCGGTTCTTGAGGAGCAGTACTTC CASSPGPVLEEQYF
. . TRBJ2-3 TRBV5-1 TGCGCCAGCAGCTTGCGGACTAGCACAGATACGCAGTATTTT CASSLRTSTDTQYF
. TRBD2 TRBJ2-1 TRBV9 TGTGCCAGCAGCGTAACTAGCGCCGCATACAATGAGCAGTTCTTC CASSVTSAAYNEQFF
. . TRBJ2-3 TRBV4-1 TGCGCCAGCAGCCAAGATCCCTATAAAGGCTCAGATACGCAGTATTTT CASSQDPYKGSDTQYF
. TRBD2 TRBJ2-4 TRBV27 TGTGCCAGAAGGGAGGGGTGGAGAAACATTCAGTACTTC CARREGWRNIQYF
. TRBD2 TRBJ2-5 TRBV10-3 TGTGCCATCAGGGGTACTAGCGGGGTCCAAGAGACCCAGTACTTC CAIRGTSGVQETQYF
few TRBD1 TRBJ1-3 TRBV28 TGTGCCACTTACAGGGGCTCTGGAAACACCATATATTTT CATYRGSGNTIYF
. . TRBJ1-1 TRBV27 TGTGCCAGCTCCCACGCCATTCGCACTGAAGCTTTCTTT CASSHAIRTEAFF